This T cell receptor (beta chain) emerged from a study of cytomegalovirus exposure and HLA in healthy donors. A note on this clone: Antigen specificity is unknown.

Use of 60 Vbeta and 13 Jbeta primers characterized the PCR. The repertoire was sequenced with immunoSEQ multiplex PCR; TCRdb's copy has only in-frame clones and lacks some. The table records over 130,000 clones, around 90% of them present only once. Study-wide results and limits: Overall, approximately 150 TCR beta chains were annotated as cytomegalovirus-associated. Roughly even sequencing depth across donors was the assumption behind the presence/absence analyses.

V was cut by 6 bases and J by 7 bases, with 12 bases left in between. Germline V gene sequence: CDR1 SQVTM, CDR2 ANQGSEA. The CDR3 spans 12 residues. The specimen sequenced was PBMCs. V gene TRBV29-1 combines with J gene TRBJ1-4; D not certain. The sequence was obtained from a woman aged 35 to 49 in good health and CMV-seronegative. The CDR3 sequence: CSVGLDPEKLFF. CDR3 nucleotides: TGCAGCGTCGGACTTGACCCTGAAAAACTGTTTTTT.